Listed below are T cell receptor beta chains from one sample, sequenced in a study of beta chain features in type 1 diabetes. TCRdb's table, derived via immunoSEQ multiplex PCR, lists solely in-frame clones and lacks some. The sample shows roughly 300,000 clones, roughly 8% of them seen only once. What was sequenced was central memory CD4+ T cells from blood. The receptors shown here come from a young woman in good health. Both conserved end residues are part of each CDR3. A D gene is named only where the DNA matches it firmly. The size field is filled for only some rows; it gives once, few, many or a size class.

V gene	J gene	clone size	D gene	CDR3 DNA	CDR3 protein
TRBV23-1	TRBJ2-7	many	TRBD1	TGCGCCAGCAGAGCGGAAAACAGGGGGCCTCACTACGAGCAGTACTTC	CASRAENRGPHYEQYF
TRBV2	TRBJ2-7	few	NA	TGTGCCAGCAGTTTAGAGGAACGGACCTACGAGCAGTACTTC	CASSLEERTYEQYF
TRBV5-8	TRBJ2-1	few	NA	TGTGCCAGCAGCTTGGGCTCTAGTCCCATACACAATGAGCAGTTCTTC	CASSLGSSPIHNEQFF
TRBV10-2	TRBJ2-6	few	NA	TGCGCCAGCAGTGAGTACGCTGTGTCAGGGTGGGATGGGGCCAACGTCCTGACTTTC	CASSEYAVSGWDGANVLTF
TRBV28	TRBJ2-7	few	NA	TGTGCCAGCAGTTCCAACACGGGGGCTGGGTACTTC	CASSSNTGAGYF
TRBV27	TRBJ2-3	NA	NA	TGTGCCAGCAGTCCATACGATACTGGCATCACAGATACGCAGTATTTT	CASSPYDTGITDTQYF
TRBV4-3	TRBJ2-3	few	NA	TGCGCCAGCAGCCAAGATAGTCAGTGGGCCACAGATACGCAGTATTTT	CASSQDSQWATDTQYF
TRBV10-3	TRBJ2-3	few	TRBD2	TGTGCCATCAGTTCCGCGGGAGCCCCTAGCACAGATACGCAGTATTTT	CAISSAGAPSTDTQYF
TRBV5-1	TRBJ2-5	NA	NA	TGCGCCAGCAGCTTGGAGCCGACGATACGGGGACCATGGGGGGAGACCCAGTACTTC	CASSLEPTIRGPWGETQYF
TRBV7-2	TRBJ2-2	NA	NA	TGTGCCAGCAGCTTACTTACCGGGGAGCTGTTTTTT	CASSLLTGELFF
TRBV10-3	TRBJ2-1	NA	NA	TGTGCCATCAGCACAGGAGCTTACAATGAGCAGTTCTTC	CAISTGAYNEQFF
TRBV28	TRBJ2-6	NA	NA	TGTGCCAGCAGTGCAGGGTCTGGGGCCAACGTCCTGACTTTC	CASSAGSGANVLTF
TRBV27	TRBJ1-4	few	TRBD1	TGTGCCAGCAGTTTAGCAGGGGGAGGGAATGAAAAACTGTTTTTT	CASSLAGGGNEKLFF
TRBV21-1	TRBJ1-3	many	NA	TGTGCCAGCAGCAAAAGGCCCCGGGGGGGCAGCGAAAACACCATATATTTT	CASSKRPRGGSENTIYF
TRBV2	TRBJ2-7	NA	TRBD2	TGTGCCAGCCAAAAGCGGGAGCGGTACGAGCAGTACTTC	CASQKRERYEQYF